The following is a T cell receptor beta chain sequence with its context. Its antigen is unknown. This sample stems from a study of cytomegalovirus exposure and HLA in healthy donors. Study in general: When fewer than 400 donors were genotyped, roughly 82% of them were found to fall in the Caucasian-associated ancestry cluster. The study, taken as a whole, reports: The study assumed roughly uniform donor sequencing depth for presence/absence analyses.

Looked up from germline, CDR1 is LGHNA and CDR2 is YSLEER. This CDR3 is 16 amino acids long. The V segment lost 1 base and the J segment 6 bases; nucleotides outside the gene matches: 4. Primers for the PCR totalled 60 Vbeta and 13 Jbeta. TCRdb keeps only in-frame clones here, not all; method: immunoSEQ multiplex PCR. This sample yields around 70,000 clones, of which over 70% are seen a single time; 9.5% to 15% belongs to the top ten. The sample taken for sequencing was PBMCs. This receptor was obtained from a man aged 70 or older in good health and CMV-seronegative. This chain joins TRBV4-3 and TRBJ2-1; 12 nucleotides align to TRBD2. The DNA for the CDR3 is TGCGCCAGCAGCCAAGGGGCTAGCGGGAGGGCCAATGAGCAGTTCTTC. It yields the protein CASSQGASGRANEQFF.